The sequence of this TCR beta chain was determined in a study of control samples from healthy donors and cancer patients (dated by TCRdb to 2020 to 2021). Libraries were built with the immunoSEQ multiplex PCR assay. TCRdb retrieved this table from immuneACCESS and kept in-frame rearrangements only. Not all clones are present; in checked studies, unresolved V genes account for under half, and no reason is known for the remainder. The sample records 120,000 to 150,000 clones, roughly 94% of which are singletons. The top ten clonotypes cover under 15% of the sample. As for this clone: The antigen it recognizes is unknown. No per-base quality is available; no much larger clone lies one base away.

The TCR comes from a man in his forties in good health. Material: blood.

The CDR3 protein: CASSLVGRGLSTGELFF. The sequenced DNA is TGTGCCAGCAGTTTAGTGGGCAGGGGATTGTCCACCGGGGAGCTGTTTTTT. The rearranged segments are TRBV27 and TRBJ2-2; the D gene is perhaps TRBD1, on 6 matching bases. Measured from the cysteine to the phenylalanine, the CDR3 is 17 residues long. CDR3 DNA only is kept here, 51 bases in frame from base 1. In the germline V gene (reference sequence), CDR1 corresponds to MNHEY and CDR2 to SMNVEV. V is shortened by 2 bases, J by 4 bases, and the region joining them spans 17 bases.